The present TCR beta chain was sequenced within a study of blood T cell repertoires in COVID-19. Overall study: Samples representing acute and convalescent COVID-19 were sourced from the United States, Italy and Spain. Sample material is recorded as cDNA or gDNA derived from T cells, B-cell-depleted T cells, or PBMCs.

Some clones are missing from TCRdb's copy, which holds only in-frame ones; the method was immunoSEQ multiplex PCR. The sample lists 52,000 or so clones, around 80% occurring once. Sequenced: peripheral blood. The receptor was isolated from a man aged 35-49 years with acute or convalescent COVID-19.

The CDR3 protein is CASGLDRGHNSPLHF. The CDR3 DNA sequence: TGTGCTAGTGGTTTGGACAGGGGTCACAATTCACCCCTCCACTTT. This chain joins TRBV12-5 and TRBJ1-6; 7 bases are a match to TRBD1. Germline V gives CDR1 LGHNT, CDR2 FRNRAP. J lost 7 bases, V lost 1 base, and 4 bases had no gene match. The CDR3 runs to 15 residues.